The TCR beta chain under discussion was sequenced for a study of blood T cell repertoires in COVID-19. The overall study: PBMCs, B-cell-depleted T cells, or T cells were the source of the cDNA or gDNA that made up the material.

The table came from immunoSEQ multiplex PCR; TCRdb's copy has only in-frame clones and leaves some out. This repertoire shows tens of thousands of clones, 68% found once; its top ten account for about 9%. Trimming stripped 5 bases from V and 11 bases from J, with 13 bases between. Germline assignment: CDR1 SEHNR and CDR2 FQNEAQ (reference sequence). This CDR3 is 12 amino acids long. What was sequenced was peripheral blood. The TCR sequence derives from a woman in her seventies with acute or convalescent COVID-19. The chain uses TRBV7-9 and TRBJ1-5, with D maybe TRBD1 (5 bases). In DNA, the CDR3 is TGTGCCAGCAGCCTAGGGGCATTGGCCCAGCATTTT. Protein product: CASSLGALAQHF.